This TCR beta chain appears in the sequencing data of a study of OX40 agonist ivuxolimab in advanced cancers. Background on the study: The treatment was a fully human IgG2 OX40 agonist, ivuxolimab.

Germline V gene lookup returns CDR1 LGHNA and CDR2 YNFKEQ. The CDR3 runs 12 residues. V was clipped by 6 bases and J by 2 bases, with 7 bases between them. Profiled with immunoSEQ multiplex PCR; TCRdb holds only in-frame clones, not every one. The sample lists roughly 100,000 clones, around 90% seen once, with just under 0.8% in the top ten. The chain is built from TRBV4-2 and TRBJ1-1; the D is unclear. The sequencing here drew on CD4+ or CD8+ T cells sorted from blood, taken in a trial of the OX40 agonist ivuxolimab. This receptor was taken from an adult with an advanced solid tumor such as melanoma, head and neck, liver or kidney cancer. The CDR3 is CASRPTNTEAFF. The CDR3 nucleotides read TGTGCCAGCAGACCGACAAACACTGAAGCTTTCTTT.